What follows are 16 T cell receptor beta chains derived from one specimen sequenced in a study of cytomegalovirus exposure and HLA in healthy donors. The study ran its PCR with 60 Vbeta and 13 Jbeta primers. Clones were sequenced by immunoSEQ multiplex PCR, and TCRdb holds only the in-frame ones, with some missing. The sample contains fewer than 250,000 clones, around 79% of which appear only once. The sequenced material came from PBMCs. All receptors come from a woman aged 50 to 60 in good health and CMV-seronegative.

CDR3 bases: TGTGCCTGGAGTCCCCCCCCTCCTAGCGCTTACTACAATGAGCAGTTCTTC. This gives the protein CAWSPPPPSAYYNEQFF. The rearrangement joins TRBV30 to TRBJ2-1; possible D gene TRBD2, 6 bases. The CDR3 covers 17 residues. CDR1 is GTSNPN, CDR2 SVGIG, per germline (reference sequence). Trimming stripped 2 bases from V and 3 bases from J, with 20 bases between. Combining the CDR3 with reference TRBV30 and TRBJ2-1 gives the whole variable domain SQTIHQWPATLVQPVGSPLSLECTVEGTSNPNLYWYRQAAGRGLQLLFYSVGIGQISSEVPQNLSASRPQDRQFILSSKKLLLSDSGFYLCAWSPPPPSAYYNEQFFGPGTRLTVL.

CDR3 in amino acids: CASTPGVQGLKQETQYF. CDR3 DNA sequence: TGTGCCAGCACCCCAGGGGTTCAGGGATTAAAACAAGAGACCCAGTACTTC. The V gene is TRBV7-9, the J gene TRBJ2-5; a possible D gene is TRBD1 (6 bases). CDR1 is SEHNR and CDR2 is FQNEAQ in the germline V gene (reference sequence). The germline V and J ends were trimmed by 7 bases and 2 bases, with 23 bases remaining between them. The CDR3 length is 17 residues.

The table lists this clone with a count of one. The rearrangement uses TRBV27 and TRBJ1-3; 7 bases agree with TRBD1. The germline V gene has CDR1 MNHEY and CDR2 SMNVEV (reference sequence). There are 15 residues in the CDR3. The trim removed 2 bases at V and 3 bases at J, leaving 4 bases unmatched. The CDR3 loop reads CASSLAGGGGNTIYF. For the CDR3, the DNA is TGTGCCAGCAGTTTAGCAGGGGGTGGTGGAAACACCATATATTTT.

The chain links TRBV5-3 to TRBJ1-5, with D possibly TRBD1 on 5 matching bases. TRBV5-3 is known as an ORF, though its function is uncertain. V was clipped by 2 bases and J by 6 bases, with 15 bases between them. The CDR3 is made up of 15 amino acids. Written as DNA, the CDR3 is TGTGCCAGAAGCTTTCTCAGGGTTTCGGGTCAGCCCCAGCATTTT. It codes for CARSFLRVSGQPQHF.

The chain employs TRBV29-1 and TRBJ2-1; TRBD2 matches at 8 bases. V lost 0 bases to trimming and J lost 10 bases; unmatched junction nucleotides: 14. Germline V gene data show CDR1 as SQVTM and CDR2 as ANQGSEA. The CDR3 is 16 amino acids. The CDR3 protein is CSVEDQRGGRSAEQFF. DNA of the CDR3: TGCAGCGTTGAAGATCAACGGGGGGGCCGGTCGGCGGAGCAGTTCTTC.

This chain joins TRBV27 and TRBJ2-2; D possibly corresponds to TRBD2 (7 bases). Per the germline V gene, CDR1 is MNHEY and CDR2 is SMNVEV (reference sequence). The CDR3 has 12 residues. The V and J ends lost 9 bases and 6 bases respectively, with 11 bases between them. CDR3 residues: CASKGGPGELFF. In nucleotides, the CDR3 is TGTGCCAGTAAGGGGGGGCCCGGGGAGCTGTTTTTT.

This clone was found once. The V call is TRBV5-1, the J call TRBJ2-3; 7 positions match TRBD2. Germline V CDR1 and CDR2: SGHRS, YFSETQ. The ends lost 3 bases at V and 5 bases at J; junction bases unmatched: 9. CDR3 length: 15 amino acids. DNA of the CDR3: TGCGCCAGCAGCTCATTCTTCGGGGGGAGAGATACGCAGTATTTT. Its protein product is CASSSFFGGRDTQYF.

The rearrangement joins TRBV5-6 to TRBJ2-2; 11 nucleotides agree with TRBD2. After removal of 4 bases from V and 3 bases from J, the junction contained 11 bases not matched to a gene. The CDR3 consists of 18 residues. From germline, CDR1 is SGHDT and CDR2 YYEEEE. CDR3: CASSAYRTSGFDTGELFF. DNA for the CDR3: TGTGCCAGCAGCGCTTATCGGACTAGCGGGTTTGACACCGGGGAGCTGTTTTTT.

The chain combines TRBV7-2 with TRBJ2-3; 12 nucleotides align to TRBD2. Germline lookup yields CDR1 SGHTA and CDR2 FQGNSA. With V trimmed by 1 base and J by 9 bases, 5 bases remained unmatched. The CDR3 runs 15 residues. CDR3 amino acids: CASSLVASGRDTQYF. The CDR3 DNA reads as TGTGCCAGCAGCTTAGTGGCTAGCGGGAGGGACACGCAGTATTTT.

V usage is TRBV5-1 and J usage is TRBJ1-2; 9 bases are a match to TRBD1. The ends lost 2 bases at V and 2 bases at J; junction bases unmatched: 4. The CDR3 has 15 amino acids. Germline CDR1 reads SGHRS; CDR2 reads YFSETQ. The DNA for the CDR3 is TGCGCCAGCAGCTTTACCGGGACAGGGAACTATGGCTACACCTTC. As protein: CASSFTGTGNYGYTF.

This sequence joins TRBV11-2 and TRBJ1-5; TRBD1 aligns across 7 bases. The CDR3 contains 15 residues. Germline CDR1 SGHAT, CDR2 FQNNGV. The J segment lost 3 bases and the V segment lost 1 base, leaving 3 bases of the junction unmatched. The CDR3: CASSLGTGLNQPQHF. DNA of the CDR3: TGTGCCAGCAGCTTAGGGACAGGCCTCAATCAGCCCCAGCATTTT.

V is TRBV5-6 and J is TRBJ2-1, with TRBD2 identical over 11 bases. The CDR3 is made up of 17 amino acids. With 4 bases clipped from V and 4 bases from J, the junction kept 10 bases outside the gene matches. From germline, CDR1 is SGHDT and CDR2 YYEEEE. CDR3 sequence reads: CASSPPTGTSGYNEQFF. DNA for the CDR3: TGTGCCAGCAGCCCTCCGACCGGGACTAGCGGTTACAATGAGCAGTTCTTC.

This chain uses TRBV10-2 with TRBJ2-5; 7 bases are shared with TRBD2. Germline values: CDR1 WSHSY, CDR2 SAAADI. Losses at the gene ends were 4 bases for V and 2 bases for J; bases not matched to a gene: 7. The CDR3 totals 15 residues. CDR3 region: CASSAPGGLQETQYF. The CDR3 nucleotides read TGCGCCAGCAGTGCCCCGGGAGGCCTACAAGAGACCCAGTACTTC.

This clone was counted only a few times. This chain uses TRBV18 with TRBJ2-7; TRBD1 agrees at 9 bases. Losses at the gene ends were 6 bases for V and 5 bases for J; bases not matched to a gene: 11. This CDR3 has 15 amino acids. Germline CDR1 and CDR2: KGHSH and LQKENI. CDR3 nucleotides: TGTGCCAGCTCCCAGGCCGGGACAGGGCAGAACGAGCAGTACTTC. This translates into CASSQAGTGQNEQYF. The whole variable domain, filled in from reference TRBV18 and TRBJ2-7, reads NAGVMQNPRHLVRRRGQEARLRCSPMKGHSHVYWYRQLPEEGLKFMVYLQKENIIDESGMPKERFSAEFPKEGPSILRIQQVVRGDSAAYFCASSQAGTGQNEQYFGPGTRLTVT.

The V call is TRBV7-9, the J call TRBJ1-5, with D unresolved. Trimming removed 4 bases from V and 3 bases from J, with 10 bases in between. The CDR3 length is 14 residues. CDR1 and CDR2 from the germline V gene are SEHNR and FQNEAQ (reference sequence). This chain's CDR3 is CASSSSGTNQPQHF. For the CDR3, the DNA is TGTGCCAGCAGCTCCAGCGGTACCAATCAGCCCCAGCATTTT.

In the case of this clone: The junction departs from germline at one end; a sequencing error may be responsible. The rearrangement links TRBV7-9 to TRBJ1-1; 7 bases are a match to TRBD1. CDR1 is SEHNR and CDR2 is FQNEAQ in the germline V gene (reference sequence). The CDR3 has 15 amino acids. CDR3 protein: CSSSSPDKGATEAFF. In DNA, the CDR3 is TGTTCCAGCAGCTCCCCCGACAAGGGGGCTACTGAAGCTTTCTTT.